This T cell receptor (beta chain) stems from a study of blood T cell repertoires in COVID-19. Whole-study context: Specimens from acute and convalescent COVID-19 originated in the United States, Italy and Spain. Sample material is recorded as cDNA or gDNA derived from T cells, B-cell-depleted T cells, or PBMCs.

As processed by the authors: Amplification with reference gene primers provided the estimates of nucleated cell counts. TCRdb's copy holds only in-frame clones and misses some; the assay was immunoSEQ multiplex PCR. The V and J calls and the clone size are those of that table, but D and trimming were determined from the DNA. The sample includes around 180,000 clones, around four fifths of them seen just once. The CDR3 consists of 15 residues. Deletions cut 0 bases from V and 1 base from J, with 10 bases between. Germline V gene data show CDR1 as LGHNA and CDR2 as YNFKEQ. The sample comprised peripheral blood. The chain employs TRBV4-2 and TRBJ2-7; the D is unclear. This TCR was recovered from a man in his 70s with active or convalescent COVID-19. CDR3 residues: CASSQDLGRSYEQYF. The DNA for the CDR3 is TGTGCCAGCAGCCAAGACTTGGGCCGTTCCTACGAGCAGTACTTC.